This T cell receptor beta chain was recovered during a study of CD4 T cells in relation to SARS-CoV-2 and coronaviruses. Study as a whole: The negative reference was HIV-1 Nef peptide pool or peptide-free culture. Broader study findings: Monoreactive clones expanded significantly more to SARS-CoV-2 than crossreactive clones did.

The assay was immunoSEQ multiplex PCR, and TCRdb's table has in-frame clones only and misses some. The sample lists about 19,000 clones; 77% were seen once. Of note for this clone: The target antigen is unknown.

The unexposed donors gave CD4+ T cells in about 2010-2019, prior to COVID-19. CD4+ T cells were isolated from the cells after around 11 days of culture. The CDR3 has 13 amino acids. V was cut by 0 bases and J by 7 bases, with 10 bases left in between. Per the germline V gene, CDR1 is SGHRS and CDR2 is YFSETQ. This clonotype was obtained from a human donor in good health. Sequenced input: CD4+ T cells from PBMCs, cultured in vitro. The V call is TRBV5-1, the J call TRBJ1-1; D unresolved. CDR3 DNA sequence: TGCGCCAGCAGCTTGGTAACGGGAGGTGAAGCTTTCTTT. Amino acids: CASSLVTGGEAFF.